The rows below give T cell receptor beta chains drawn from one sample of a study of PD-1 blockade in classical Hodgkin lymphoma. Here immunoSEQ multiplex PCR was the method, and the copy in TCRdb shows in-frame clones only, minus some. Altogether approximately 24,000 clones are present, about 86% being singletons, with the ten largest covering under 8%. The sequenced sample was peripheral blood mononuclear cells (PBMCs), obtained before the fourth cycle of nivolumab. These receptors were taken from a human donor with classical Hodgkin lymphoma. Each CDR3 is given with its conserved first and last residue. Fields, in order: CDR3 length, J gene, D gene, V gene, clone size, CDR3 protein, CDR3 DNA. A D gene is named only where the DNA matches it firmly. Rows give clone size only sometimes, using once, few, many, or a class for an expanded clone.

>16|TRBJ1-3|.|TRBV28|few
CASRRGAALAGNTIYF
TGTGCCAGCAGACGTGGTGCGGCCCTAGCTGGAAACACCATATATTTT
>14|TRBJ1-2|.|TRBV5-6|.
CASSLGGAYYGYTF
TGTGCCAGCAGCTTGGGGGGCGCATACTATGGCTACACCTTC
>15|TRBJ2-7|TRBD2|TRBV6-5|.
CASSYSGSGSYEQYF
TGTGCCAGCAGTTACTCTGGTAGCGGGTCCTACGAGCAGTACTTC
>15|TRBJ2-7|.|TRBV14|once
CASSQDTGSGHNQYF
TGTGCCAGCAGCCAAGATACCGGATCTGGCCATAATCAGTACTTC
>17|TRBJ2-7|TRBD1|TRBV4-1|once
CASSQDLGTGYSYEQYF
TGCGCCAGCAGCCAAGATCTCGGGACAGGTTACTCCTACGAGCAGTACTTC
>16|TRBJ2-1|.|TRBV11-3|once
CASSLGALPKFGEQFF
TGTGCCAGCAGCCTTGGCGCGCTGCCGAAATTTGGTGAGCAGTTCTTC
>15|TRBJ2-2|TRBD1|TRBV28|.
CASSPGQGEAGELFF
TGTGCCAGCAGCCCAGGACAGGGGGAGGCCGGGGAGCTGTTTTTT
>16|TRBJ2-2|TRBD1|TRBV5-1|.
CASSQGQGENTGELFF
TGCGCCAGCAGCCAAGGACAGGGGGAGAACACCGGGGAGCTGTTTTTT
>14|TRBJ2-2|.|TRBV10-3|.
CATLGGGFTGELFF
TGTGCCACCCTTGGGGGGGGCTTCACCGGGGAGCTGTTTTTT
>14|TRBJ2-1|.|TRBV27|.
CASSFFGSYNEQFF
TGTGCCAGCAGTTTCTTTGGCTCCTACAATGAGCAGTTCTTC
>15|TRBJ1-4|.|TRBV6-1|.
CASSPAGGFDEKLFF
TGTGCCAGCAGCCCAGCGGGGGGGTTTGATGAAAAACTGTTTTTT
>14|TRBJ2-7|.|TRBV27|.
CASSLSARGYEQYF
TGTGCCAGCAGTTTATCGGCCAGGGGTTACGAGCAGTACTTC
>13|TRBJ2-5|.|TRBV5-5|.
CASSLDGRETQYF
TGTGCCAGCAGCTTGGATGGGAGGGAGACCCAGTACTTC
>15|TRBJ2-1|.|TRBV10-3|once
CAISIKAGFYNEQFF
TGTGCCATCAGTATAAAGGCGGGATTCTACAATGAGCAGTTCTTC
>13|TRBJ1-2|.|TRBV7-6|.
CASSFETGYGYTF
TGTGCCAGCAGCTTCGAGACAGGCTATGGCTACACCTTC
>12|TRBJ1-1|.|TRBV5-5|.
CASSLVGTEAFF
TGTGCCAGCAGCTTGGTCGGAACTGAAGCTTTCTTT
>16|TRBJ2-3|.|TRBV7-3|few
CASSSPRDGGTDTQYF
TGTGCCAGCAGCTCCCCCCGGGACGGGGGCACAGATACGCAGTATTTT
>15|TRBJ2-7|TRBD1|TRBV11-2|.
CASSFRTGGTYEQYF
TGTGCCAGCAGCTTCCGGACAGGGGGCACCTACGAGCAGTACTTC
>14|TRBJ1-2|.|TRBV4-3|.
CASSQDRLSYGYTF
TGCGCCAGCAGCCAAGATCGACTGAGCTATGGCTACACCTTC
>15|TRBJ2-7|TRBD1|TRBV4-1|.
CASSPRQGVFHEQYF
TGCGCCAGCAGCCCCCGACAGGGGGTTTTCCACGAGCAGTACTTC
>14|TRBJ1-2|.|TRBV18|.
CASSPGGRRGSYTF
TGTGCCAGCTCACCAGGGGGACGCCGGGGGAGCTACACCTTC
>16|TRBJ1-4|.|TRBV27|.
CATRGEGWVRGEKLFF
TGTGCCACCCGTGGTGAGGGGTGGGTGAGGGGTGAAAAACTGTTTTTT
>15|TRBJ2-3|TRBD2|TRBV5-1|.
CASSLVGRATDTQYF
TGCGCCAGCAGCTTGGTCGGGAGGGCCACAGATACGCAGTATTTT
>15|TRBJ2-6|.|TRBV6-1|.
CASSDGGAGANVLTF
TGTGCCAGCAGTGACGGGGGAGCTGGGGCCAACGTCCTGACTTTC
>15|TRBJ1-5|.|TRBV27|.
CASSSEGLGNQPQHF
TGTGCCAGCAGTTCCGAGGGGTTGGGCAATCAGCCCCAGCATTTT
>14|TRBJ2-2|.|TRBV29-1|.
CSVVWWENTGELFF
TGCAGCGTTGTTTGGTGGGAAAACACCGGGGAGCTGTTTTTT
>15|TRBJ2-5|TRBD2|TRBV5-1|few
CASSWTSSERETQYF
TGCGCCAGCAGCTGGACTAGCAGTGAACGAGAGACCCAGTACTTC
>16|TRBJ2-1|TRBD1|TRBV27|.
CASSPRGRGRYNEQFF
TGTGCCAGCAGTCCTAGGGGCAGGGGGCGGTACAATGAGCAGTTCTTC
>14|TRBJ1-1|.|TRBV29-1|.
CSVEMLALNTEAFF
TGCAGCGTTGAGATGCTAGCACTGAACACTGAAGCTTTCTTT
>19|TRBJ2-2|TRBD2|TRBV5-3|few
CARSLNASRDYKSPGELFF
TGTGCCAGAAGCCTGAATGCATCCCGGGACTATAAATCCCCCGGGGAGCTGTTTTTT
>14|TRBJ2-7|.|TRBV5-4|.
CASSWDKQGHEQYF
TGTGCCAGCAGCTGGGATAAACAGGGCCACGAGCAGTACTTC